This is a list of T cell receptor beta chains from one sample in a study of T cells in Graves' hyperthyroidism and ophthalmopathy. TCRdb ran MiXCR on the multiplex PCR reads and lists one entry per CDR3 protein. Counted here are about 270,000 distinct CDR3 sequences, about 20% occurring once; the ten biggest clones make up 50% to 75%. Sequencing input: blood. Receptor source: a man younger than 40 with Graves' ophthalmopathy. Each CDR3 is given with its conserved first and last residue. D genes are given only for firm matches. Only some rows state a clone size, as once, few, many or a class for expanded clones.

v_call: TRBV24-1; j_call: TRBJ2-3; d_call: .; clone_size: .; cdr3_nt: TGTGCCACCAGTGATTTGGTGGAGTCAGCAGATACGCAGTATTTT; cdr3_aa: CATSDLVESADTQYF
v_call: TRBV3-1; j_call: TRBJ1-1; d_call: .; clone_size: few; cdr3_nt: TGTGCCAGCAGCCAAGGGGGAGGGGGAGTGACTGAAGCTTTCTTT; cdr3_aa: CASSQGGGGVTEAFF
v_call: TRBV24-1; j_call: TRBJ2-1; d_call: .; clone_size: .; cdr3_nt: TGTGCCACCAGTGACCGAACTAGGAGTGAGCAGTTCTTC; cdr3_aa: CATSDRTRSEQFF
v_call: TRBV20-1; j_call: TRBJ1-6; d_call: .; clone_size: .; cdr3_nt: TGCAGTGCTAGAGATCACTCCGGCGGAAATTCACCCCTCCACTTT; cdr3_aa: CSARDHSGGNSPLHF
v_call: TRBV2; j_call: TRBJ1-1; d_call: .; clone_size: many; cdr3_nt: TGTGCCAGCACCCAATGGACACGGAACACTGAAGCTTTCTTT; cdr3_aa: CASTQWTRNTEAFF
v_call: TRBV3-1; j_call: TRBJ2-4; d_call: TRBD2; clone_size: .; cdr3_nt: TGTGCCAGCAGCCAATCGAAGACCCCGGGACTAGCGGGAGCCAAAAACATTCAGTACTTC; cdr3_aa: CASSQSKTPGLAGAKNIQYF
v_call: TRBV27; j_call: TRBJ2-1; d_call: .; clone_size: .; cdr3_nt: TGTGCCACCACACGAGTGGGTGAGCAGTTCTTC; cdr3_aa: CATTRVGEQFF
v_call: TRBV28; j_call: TRBJ1-2; d_call: TRBD1; clone_size: many; cdr3_nt: TGTGCCAGCAGTTTAGGGCAGGGGGCAACTAACTATGGCTACACCTTC; cdr3_aa: CASSLGQGATNYGYTF
v_call: TRBV2; j_call: TRBJ2-3; d_call: TRBD2; clone_size: .; cdr3_nt: TGTGCCAGCGCTGGTAGCGGGACAGATACGCAGTATTTT; cdr3_aa: CASAGSGTDTQYF
v_call: TRBV7-9; j_call: TRBJ1-1; d_call: .; clone_size: .; cdr3_nt: TGTGCCAGCAGCCTGGTCTGGAACACTGAAGCTTTCTTT; cdr3_aa: CASSLVWNTEAFF
v_call: TRBV27; j_call: TRBJ1-1; d_call: .; clone_size: few; cdr3_nt: TGTGCCAGCAGACCGCCGGGGGGCGAAGCTTTCTTT; cdr3_aa: CASRPPGGEAFF
v_call: TRBV20-1; j_call: TRBJ2-1; d_call: TRBD1; clone_size: .; cdr3_nt: TGCAGTGCTCCGGACAGGGGCTCCTCCGGTTTCTACAATGAGCAGTTCTTC; cdr3_aa: CSAPDRGSSGFYNEQFF
v_call: TRBV30; j_call: TRBJ2-2; d_call: .; clone_size: many; cdr3_nt: TGTGCCTGGAGTTTCACTACCGGGGAGCTGTTTTTT; cdr3_aa: CAWSFTTGELFF
v_call: TRBV12-3/TRBV12-4; j_call: TRBJ1-2; d_call: TRBD1; clone_size: few; cdr3_nt: TGTGCCAGCAGTCGGACAGGGGCCTACTATGGCTACACCTTC; cdr3_aa: CASSRTGAYYGYTF
v_call: TRBV6-1; j_call: TRBJ1-2; d_call: .; clone_size: .; cdr3_nt: TGTGCCAGCAGTTCGGAACCTGTAAGCTACACCTTC; cdr3_aa: CASSSEPVSYTF
v_call: TRBV29-1; j_call: TRBJ1-4; d_call: .; clone_size: .; cdr3_nt: TGCAGCGCCCGGGACGGGGGGGAAAAACTGTTTTTT; cdr3_aa: CSARDGGEKLFF
v_call: TRBV7-8; j_call: TRBJ1-5; d_call: TRBD1; clone_size: .; cdr3_nt: TGTGCCAGCAGCGTCCGGACAGGGAATCAGCCCCAGCATTTT; cdr3_aa: CASSVRTGNQPQHF
v_call: TRBV6-1; j_call: TRBJ1-1; d_call: .; clone_size: few; cdr3_nt: TGTGCCAGCAGTGAATCTACAGGACGAAGCACTGAAGCTTTCTTT; cdr3_aa: CASSESTGRSTEAFF
v_call: TRBV6-2/TRBV6-3; j_call: TRBJ2-5; d_call: .; clone_size: few; cdr3_nt: TGTGCCAGCCCTGCTCCCACGTGGGGCCAAAGAAAGACCCAGTACTTC; cdr3_aa: CASPAPTWGQRKTQYF
v_call: TRBV7-2; j_call: TRBJ2-1; d_call: .; clone_size: once; cdr3_nt: TGTGCCAGCAGCTTAGAGGGCCGGGCAAACAATGAGCAGTTCTTC; cdr3_aa: CASSLEGRANNEQFF
v_call: TRBV5-1; j_call: TRBJ2-7; d_call: .; clone_size: few; cdr3_nt: TGCGCCAGCAGCTTGCCGCGACGAACGAGCTCCTACGAGCAGTACTTC; cdr3_aa: CASSLPRRTSSYEQYF
v_call: TRBV12-3/TRBV12-4; j_call: TRBJ1-1; d_call: .; clone_size: many; cdr3_nt: TGTGCCAGCAGTTTAAACCGAGGTGGCGCTGAAGCTTTCTTT; cdr3_aa: CASSLNRGGAEAFF
v_call: TRBV11-2; j_call: TRBJ1-2; d_call: TRBD1; clone_size: .; cdr3_nt: TGTGCCAGCAGCACTTATCGGGGACAGGAAGATGGCTACACCTTC; cdr3_aa: CASSTYRGQEDGYTF
v_call: TRBV30; j_call: TRBJ1-1; d_call: .; clone_size: .; cdr3_nt: TGTGCCTGGAGTGTACCGAGCACTGAAGCTTTCTTT; cdr3_aa: CAWSVPSTEAFF
v_call: TRBV6-1; j_call: TRBJ2-7; d_call: .; clone_size: few; cdr3_nt: TGTGCCAGCAGATCACTGAATCTATACGAGCAGTACTTC; cdr3_aa: CASRSLNLYEQYF